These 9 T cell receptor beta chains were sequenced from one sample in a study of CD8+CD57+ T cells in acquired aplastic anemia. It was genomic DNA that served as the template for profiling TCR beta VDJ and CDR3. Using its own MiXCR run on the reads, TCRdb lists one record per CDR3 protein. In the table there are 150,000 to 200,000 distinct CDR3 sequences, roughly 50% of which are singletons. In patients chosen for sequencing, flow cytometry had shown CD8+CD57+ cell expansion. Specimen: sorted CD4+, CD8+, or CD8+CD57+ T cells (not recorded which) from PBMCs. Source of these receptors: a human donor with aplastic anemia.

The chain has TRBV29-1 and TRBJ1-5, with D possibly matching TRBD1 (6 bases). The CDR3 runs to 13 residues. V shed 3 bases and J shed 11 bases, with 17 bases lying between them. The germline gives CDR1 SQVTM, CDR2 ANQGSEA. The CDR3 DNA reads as TGCAGCGTTGATGAGGGCTCTAGGGGGGCCCAGCATTTT. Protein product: CSVDEGSRGAQHF.

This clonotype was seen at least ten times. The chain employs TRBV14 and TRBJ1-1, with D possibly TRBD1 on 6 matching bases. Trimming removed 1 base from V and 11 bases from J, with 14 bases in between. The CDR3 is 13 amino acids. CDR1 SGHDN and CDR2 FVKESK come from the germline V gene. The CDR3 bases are TGTGCCAGCAGCCAAGGTGGGACAATAGTGGCTTTCTTT. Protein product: CASSQGGTIVAFF.

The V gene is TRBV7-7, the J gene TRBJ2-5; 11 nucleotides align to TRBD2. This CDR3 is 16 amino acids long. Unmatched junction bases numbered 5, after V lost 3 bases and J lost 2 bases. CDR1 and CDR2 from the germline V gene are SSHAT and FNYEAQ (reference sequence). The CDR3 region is CASSFGLAGAQETQYF. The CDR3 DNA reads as TGTGCCAGCAGCTTCGGACTAGCGGGCGCGCAAGAGACCCAGTACTTC.

The CDR3 sequence is CASSHGTGPQYF. CDR3 sequence (DNA): TGTGCCAGCAGCCACGGGACAGGGCCTCAGTACTTC. The rearrangement links TRBV5-8 to TRBJ2-4; TRBD1 matches at 9 bases. Germline values: CDR1 SGHTS, CDR2 YDEGEE. This CDR3 has 12 residues. Losses at the gene ends were 4 bases for V and 12 bases for J; bases not matched to a gene: 5.

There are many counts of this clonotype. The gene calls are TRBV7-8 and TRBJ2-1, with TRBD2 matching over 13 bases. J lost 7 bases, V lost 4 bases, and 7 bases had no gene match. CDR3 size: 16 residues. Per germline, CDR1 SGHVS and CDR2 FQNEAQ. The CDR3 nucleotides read TGTGCCAGCAGCTCCTACGGACTAGCGGGAGATAATGAGCAGTTCTTC. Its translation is CASSSYGLAGDNEQFF.

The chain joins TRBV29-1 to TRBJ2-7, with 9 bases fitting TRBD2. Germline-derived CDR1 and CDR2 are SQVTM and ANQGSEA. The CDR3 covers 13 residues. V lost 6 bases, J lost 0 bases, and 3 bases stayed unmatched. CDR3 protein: CSVPSGNSYEQYF. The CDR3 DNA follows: TGCAGCGTGCCTAGCGGGAACTCCTACGAGCAGTACTTC.

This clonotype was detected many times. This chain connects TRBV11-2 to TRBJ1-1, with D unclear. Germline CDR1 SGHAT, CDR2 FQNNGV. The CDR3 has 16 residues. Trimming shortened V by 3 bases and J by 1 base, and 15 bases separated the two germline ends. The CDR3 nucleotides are TGTGCCAGCAGCTTCCGCATGGACCCTTCGAACACTGAAGCTTTCTTT. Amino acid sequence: CASSFRMDPSNTEAFF.

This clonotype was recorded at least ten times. The CDR3 region is CASSQEGSVTGELFF. DNA for the CDR3: TGCGCCAGCAGCCAAGAGGGGTCAGTTACCGGGGAGCTGTTTTTT. The chain uses TRBV4-1 and TRBJ2-2; D gene unclear. Germline V gives CDR1 MGHRA, CDR2 YSYEKL. The germline V and J ends were trimmed by 0 bases and 5 bases, with 10 bases remaining between them. CDR3 size: 15 residues.

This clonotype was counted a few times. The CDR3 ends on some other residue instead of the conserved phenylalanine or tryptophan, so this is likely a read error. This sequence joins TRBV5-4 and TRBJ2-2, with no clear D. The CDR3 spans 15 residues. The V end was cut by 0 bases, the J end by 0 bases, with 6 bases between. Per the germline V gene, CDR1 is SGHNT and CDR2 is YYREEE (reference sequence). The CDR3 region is CASSLGQSNTGELFS. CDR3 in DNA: TGTGCCAGCAGCTTGGGGCAGTCGAACACCGGGGAGCTGTTTTCT.